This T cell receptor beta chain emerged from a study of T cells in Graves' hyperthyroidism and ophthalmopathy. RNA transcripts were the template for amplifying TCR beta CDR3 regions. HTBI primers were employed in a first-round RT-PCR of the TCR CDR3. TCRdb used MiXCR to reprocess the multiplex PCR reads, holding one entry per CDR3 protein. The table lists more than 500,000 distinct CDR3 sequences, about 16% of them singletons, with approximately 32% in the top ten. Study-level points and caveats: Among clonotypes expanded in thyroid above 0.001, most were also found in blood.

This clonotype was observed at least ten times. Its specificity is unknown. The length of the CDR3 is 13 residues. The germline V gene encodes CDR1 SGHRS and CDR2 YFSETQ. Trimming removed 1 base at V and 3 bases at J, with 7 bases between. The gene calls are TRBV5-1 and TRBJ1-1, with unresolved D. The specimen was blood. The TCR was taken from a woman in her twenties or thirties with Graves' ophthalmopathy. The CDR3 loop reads CASSLNGDTEAFF. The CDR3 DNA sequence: TGCGCCAGCAGCTTGAATGGGGACACTGAAGCTTTCTTT.